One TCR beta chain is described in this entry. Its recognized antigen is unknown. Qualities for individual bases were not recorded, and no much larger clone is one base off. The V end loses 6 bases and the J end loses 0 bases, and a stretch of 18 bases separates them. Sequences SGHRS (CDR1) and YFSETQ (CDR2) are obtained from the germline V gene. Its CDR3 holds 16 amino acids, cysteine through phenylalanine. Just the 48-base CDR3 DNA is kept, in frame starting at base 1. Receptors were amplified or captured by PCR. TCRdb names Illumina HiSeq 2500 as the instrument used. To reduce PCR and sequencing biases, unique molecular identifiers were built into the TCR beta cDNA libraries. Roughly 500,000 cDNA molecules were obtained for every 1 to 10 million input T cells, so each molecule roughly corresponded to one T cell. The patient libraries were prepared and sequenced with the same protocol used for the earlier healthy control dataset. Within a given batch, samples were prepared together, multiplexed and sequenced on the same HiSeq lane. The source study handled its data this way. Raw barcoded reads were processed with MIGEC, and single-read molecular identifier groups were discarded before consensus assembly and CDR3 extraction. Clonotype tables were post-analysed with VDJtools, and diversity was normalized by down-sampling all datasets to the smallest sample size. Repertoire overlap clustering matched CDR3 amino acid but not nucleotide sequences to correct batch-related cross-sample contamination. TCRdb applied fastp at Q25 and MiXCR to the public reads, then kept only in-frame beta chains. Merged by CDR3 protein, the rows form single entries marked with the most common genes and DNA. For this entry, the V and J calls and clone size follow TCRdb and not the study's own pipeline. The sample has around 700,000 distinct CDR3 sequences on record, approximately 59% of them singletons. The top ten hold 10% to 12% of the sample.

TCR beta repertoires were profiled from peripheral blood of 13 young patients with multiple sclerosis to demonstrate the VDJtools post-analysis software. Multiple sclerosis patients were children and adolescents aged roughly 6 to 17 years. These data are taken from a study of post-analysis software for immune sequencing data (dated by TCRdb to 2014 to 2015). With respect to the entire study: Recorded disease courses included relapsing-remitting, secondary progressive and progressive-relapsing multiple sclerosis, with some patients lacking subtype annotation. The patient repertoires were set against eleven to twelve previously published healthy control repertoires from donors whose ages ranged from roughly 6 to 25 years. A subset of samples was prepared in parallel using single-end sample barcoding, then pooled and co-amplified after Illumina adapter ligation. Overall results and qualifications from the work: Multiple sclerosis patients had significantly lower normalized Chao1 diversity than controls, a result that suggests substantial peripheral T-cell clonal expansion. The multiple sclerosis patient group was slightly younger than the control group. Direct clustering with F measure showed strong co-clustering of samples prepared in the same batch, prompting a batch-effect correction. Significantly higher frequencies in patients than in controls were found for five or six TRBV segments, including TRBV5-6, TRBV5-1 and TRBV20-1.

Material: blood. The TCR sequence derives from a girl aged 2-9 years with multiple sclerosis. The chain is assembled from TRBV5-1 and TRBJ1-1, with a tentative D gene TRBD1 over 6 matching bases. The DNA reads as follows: TGCGCCAGCAACTCACTCAGGGGCGCAATGAACACTGAAGCTTTCTTT. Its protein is CASNSLRGAMNTEAFF.